These T cell receptor beta chains were read from a single sample in a study of blood T cell repertoires in COVID-19. Only in-frame clones appear in the TCRdb table, and some are missing; sequencing was by immunoSEQ multiplex PCR. The table lists 220,000 or so clones, 88% of them singletons. The sequencing input was PBMCs or T cells enriched from blood (not recorded which). These receptors all stem from a woman aged 45-65 years with acute COVID-19. CDR3s include the opening cysteine and the closing phenylalanine or tryptophan. A D gene is named only where the DNA matches it firmly. A row's size may be missing; if present it is once, few, many or a size class.

CDR3nt,CDR3aa,j_gene,abundance,v_gene,d_gene
TGTGCCAGCAGTTTACAGGACAGGGGGCGGTCCGGGGAGCTGTTTTTT,CASSLQDRGRSGELFF,TRBJ2-2,NA,TRBV28,TRBD1
TGTGCCAGCAGCCAATTTGGGACAGGGGGCCTAAGCTCCTATAATTCACCCCTCCACTTT,CASSQFGTGGLSSYNSPLHF,TRBJ1-6,NA,TRBV14,TRBD1
TGTGCCAGTTCCACTAGCGGGAGGGTCACCGGGGAGCTGTTTTTT,CASSTSGRVTGELFF,TRBJ2-2,NA,TRBV19,TRBD2
TGTGCCAGCAGCCTTCTAGCGGGACTCCCCCCAAGCACAGATACGCAGTATTTT,CASSLLAGLPPSTDTQYF,TRBJ2-3,NA,TRBV7-3,TRBD2
TGTGCCAGCAGGTTCCAGAGGGGCACAGATACGCAGTATTTT,CASRFQRGTDTQYF,TRBJ2-3,NA,TRBV6-6,NA
TGTGCCAGCAGTTTCGACCCCCCCGCTAGAAGATTTAAACAGGGGGCTCACACTGAAGCTTTCTTT,CASSFDPPARRFKQGAHTEAFF,TRBJ1-1,NA,TRBV28,TRBD1
TGCAGCACCGATACTAGCGGCCAAGAGACCCAGTACTTC,CSTDTSGQETQYF,TRBJ2-5,NA,TRBV29-1,TRBD2
TGCGCCAGCAGCCAAGTCAGGCAGTGGAATGAAAAACTGTTTTTT,CASSQVRQWNEKLFF,TRBJ1-4,NA,TRBV4-1,NA
TGTGCCAGTAAGGTAGCGGCCCGTTTAGGCTCCTACAATGAGCAGTTCTTC,CASKVAARLGSYNEQFF,TRBJ2-1,NA,TRBV19,NA
TGTGCCAGCAGCTATCTGACAGGGGGGATCACTGAAGCTTTCTTT,CASSYLTGGITEAFF,TRBJ1-1,NA,TRBV28,TRBD1
TGTGCCAGCAGTGACCCGGGACAGGCGACTTACGAGCAGTACTTC,CASSDPGQATYEQYF,TRBJ2-7,NA,TRBV25-1,TRBD1
TGCGCCAGCAGTCATCGGGGACAGTCTAACTATGGCTACACCTTC,CASSHRGQSNYGYTF,TRBJ1-2,NA,TRBV23-1,TRBD1
TGTGCCAGCAGTTTAACCCCACAGGGCGGGGGGGGTGAAAAACTGTTTTTT,CASSLTPQGGGGEKLFF,TRBJ1-4,NA,TRBV7-9,NA
TGTGCCAGCAGCCCCCGACAGGGGGATGCTTATGGCTACACCTTC,CASSPRQGDAYGYTF,TRBJ1-2,NA,TRBV7-3,TRBD1
TGTGCCAGCATAGGACTCCCCTACGAGCAGTACTTC,CASIGLPYEQYF,TRBJ2-7,NA,TRBV28,NA
TGTGCCAGCTCGGACCTCTCCCGGAGGGGCTATGGCTACACCTTC,CASSDLSRRGYGYTF,TRBJ1-2,many,TRBV6-5,NA
TGTGCCAGCAGCCAATTGCCGGAGACCTACGAGCAGTACTTC,CASSQLPETYEQYF,TRBJ2-7,NA,TRBV3-1/TRBV3-2,NA
TGTGCCAGCAGCTGGGGACTAGCGGAGGCCTCCTTCCCCGAGCAGTACTTC,CASSWGLAEASFPEQYF,TRBJ2-7,NA,TRBV5-6,TRBD2
TGTGCCAGCAGCGTAGAGGGGACAGAGCAGTTCTTC,CASSVEGTEQFF,TRBJ2-1,few,TRBV9,NA
TGTGCCAGCAGCTCCCCTAGCGGGAGGGCCTACAATGAGCAGTTCTTC,CASSSPSGRAYNEQFF,TRBJ2-1,NA,TRBV9,TRBD2
TGTGCCAGCAGTTTGGGGGACAGAAGCAATCAGCCCCAGCATTTT,CASSLGDRSNQPQHF,TRBJ1-5,NA,TRBV28,TRBD1
TGTGCCAGCAGCCAAGAGGGGACCGGGACTACCTACGAGCAGTACTTC,CASSQEGTGTTYEQYF,TRBJ2-7,NA,TRBV4-2,TRBD2
TGTGCCAGCAGCTCCGTTACAGGGGGCGCATACAATGAGCAGTTCTTC,CASSSVTGGAYNEQFF,TRBJ2-1,NA,TRBV11-3,TRBD1
TGTGCCAGCATCACCAGGGGACAGCCCCTGAATCAGCCCCAGCATTTT,CASITRGQPLNQPQHF,TRBJ1-5,NA,TRBV28,TRBD1
TGTGCCAGCAGCCTCGGACAGGGAAATTCACCCCTCCACTTT,CASSLGQGNSPLHF,TRBJ1-6,NA,TRBV28,TRBD1
TGTGCCTGGAGTATGGGTCTAGCGGGAGCGGTCGGGGAGCTGTTTTTT,CAWSMGLAGAVGELFF,TRBJ2-2,NA,TRBV30,TRBD2
TGCGCCAGCAGTGACCCACAGGGGGAGGGCAATCAGCCCCAGCATTTT,CASSDPQGEGNQPQHF,TRBJ1-5,NA,TRBV10-2,TRBD1
TGTGCCAGCAGTTTAACCCCAGGGGCAACTAATGAAAAACTGTTTTTT,CASSLTPGATNEKLFF,TRBJ1-4,NA,TRBV28,NA
TGTGCCATCAGTGAGGGGGACAGCCTCTATGGCTACACCTTC,CAISEGDSLYGYTF,TRBJ1-2,NA,TRBV10-3,TRBD1
TGTGCCAGCAGTCTGGGACTAGCGGCCTTTGGGGCAGATACGCAGTATTTT,CASSLGLAAFGADTQYF,TRBJ2-3,few,TRBV6-6,TRBD2
TGTGCCAGCAGCCCCGCCCGGCTAGCGGGTTCTAGCTCCTACAATGAGCAGTTCTTC,CASSPARLAGSSSYNEQFF,TRBJ2-1,NA,TRBV7-3,TRBD2
TGTGCCAGCAGCTTAGAAGCGAGGGCCCGTGGAGAGACCCAGTACTTC,CASSLEARARGETQYF,TRBJ2-5,few,TRBV7-6,NA
TGTGCCAGCAGCCCGACAGGGGGCCTCCGGAATGAAAAACTGTTTTTT,CASSPTGGLRNEKLFF,TRBJ1-4,NA,TRBV28,TRBD1
TGTGCCAGCAGCCCCAGGGACAGCGATTGGGCCCAGTACTTC,CASSPRDSDWAQYF,TRBJ2-5,NA,TRBV3-1/TRBV3-2,TRBD1
TGTGCCAGCAGCCGGTCCGGGACAGGGGCTTACAATGAGCAGTTCTTC,CASSRSGTGAYNEQFF,TRBJ2-1,NA,TRBV28,TRBD1
TGTGCCAGCAGTTTAAGAGGGCCGGGGTACAATGAGCAGTTCTTC,CASSLRGPGYNEQFF,TRBJ2-1,NA,TRBV27,NA
TGTGCCAGCAGTTCAGGATTGATGAACACTGAAGCTTTCTTT,CASSSGLMNTEAFF,TRBJ1-1,few,TRBV27,NA
TGTGCCAGCAGCCCTCTAGCGGACTACACCGGGGAGCTGTTTTTT,CASSPLADYTGELFF,TRBJ2-2,NA,TRBV11-3,TRBD2
TGCAGTGCTAGTACCGACAGGTTCGACACTGAAGCTTTCTTT,CSASTDRFDTEAFF,TRBJ1-1,once,TRBV20-1,NA
TGTGCCAGCAGTCTTCAGACCCGTCTAGCGGGAGCCTACGAGCAGTACTTC,CASSLQTRLAGAYEQYF,TRBJ2-7,once,TRBV28,TRBD2
TGTGCCAGTACCGAGCACAGGGGACGGATGAACAATCAGCCCCAGCATTTT,CASTEHRGRMNNQPQHF,TRBJ1-5,NA,TRBV19,TRBD1